The 4 T cell receptor beta chains below were found in one sample sequenced in a study of cytomegalovirus exposure and HLA in healthy donors. This PCR relied on a set of 60 Vbeta primers and 13 Jbeta primers. The method was immunoSEQ multiplex PCR; TCRdb's version includes in-frame clones alone and lacks a portion of them. The repertoire has about 100,000 clones, 75% to 90% of them found once; the top ten carry under 5%. The sequenced sample was PBMCs. The origin of the receptors is a man aged 30 to 39 in good health and CMV-seronegative.

The chain links TRBV5-1 to TRBJ1-4; 7 positions agree with TRBD1. The germline V gene encodes CDR1 SGHRS and CDR2 YFSETQ. V lost 0 bases to trimming and J lost 0 bases; unmatched junction nucleotides: 8. The CDR3 is made up of 18 amino acids. CDR3 DNA: TGCGCCAGCAGCTTGGTTCCAGGGGGAGACGCAACTAATGAAAAACTGTTTTTT. It codes for CASSLVPGGDATNEKLFF. Complete variable domain (other parts from reference TRBV5-1 and TRBJ1-4): KAGVTQTPRYLIKTRGQQVTLSCSPISGHRSVSWYQQTPGQGLQFLFEYFSETQRNKGNFPGRFSGRQFSNSRSEMNVSTLELGDSALYLCASSLVPGGDATNEKLFFGSGTQLSVL.

The V gene is TRBV28, the J gene TRBJ1-4; D is perhaps TRBD1 (6 bases). Germline-derived CDR1 and CDR2 are MDHEN and SYDVKM. This CDR3 region has 14 residues. V lost 5 bases and J 8 bases, leaving 15 bases between the germline ends. This CDR3 is CASSIQGIEEKLFF. The CDR3 DNA sequence: TGTGCCAGCAGTATACAGGGTATCGAGGAAAAACTGTTTTTT.

The rearrangement uses TRBV29-1 and TRBJ2-5; TRBD2 aligns across 10 bases. The germline CDR1 and CDR2 sequences are SQVTM and ANQGSEA. The ends lost 7 bases at V and 5 bases at J; junction bases unmatched: 10. The CDR3 runs 14 residues. The CDR3 DNA is TGCAGCGCCATTCTAGCGGGAGCGAGGGAGACCCAGTACTTC. It encodes CSAILAGARETQYF.

The V and J genes are TRBV6-5 and TRBJ2-7, with 7 bases lining up with TRBD1. CDR3 length: 15 amino acids. V shed 2 bases and J 4 bases; nucleotides not matched to a gene: 8. Germline CDR1 and CDR2: MNHEY and SVGAGI. CDR3 coding DNA: TGTGCCAGCAGTTACGGACAGGAGGTCGGGTACGAGCAGTACTTC. It translates to CASSYGQEVGYEQYF.